This TCR beta chain comes out of a study of vaccination and CD4 T cells after COVID-19. Looking at the study overall: The authors exposed cells to overlapping spike peptides derived from SARS-CoV-2, HCoV-NL63, HCoV-OC43 and HCoV-229E.

This clonotype showed up just a few times. The antigen is unknown. Oncomine TCR Beta short-read sequencing was applied to DNA from cultured CD4+ T cells. Scientists extracted genomic DNA from CD4+ T cells grown in culture. TCRdb reanalysed the PCR reads using MiXCR and keeps one entry per CDR3 protein. The sample has 9,500 or so distinct CDR3 sequences, about 32% seen once; the top ten hold 13%. This sample's treatment: roughly 10-day PBMC culture with coronavirus spike peptide pools or control peptides (ViraFEST assay). One should note that the unexposed donor's CD4+ T cells were collected before the COVID-19 pandemic (2011-2018). Half the growth medium was swapped for new IL-2 medium on days 3 and 7. When enough cells were available, unexposed-donor CD4+ T cells were probed with SARS-CoV-2 S/N and four cold-coronavirus spikes. CDR1 MNHNS and CDR2 SASEGT come from the germline V gene. CDR3 length equals 16 residues.

This receptor was taken from a human donor in good health. The sample taken for sequencing was CD4+ T cells from blood, cultured in vitro. The chain is built from TRBV6-1 and TRBJ2-1; TRBD2 agrees at 9 bases. The DNA end favors TRBJ2-7, so the J call may be wrong. The CDR3, as DNA: TGTGCCAGCAGCCACCAGGTTGCGGGAGGGCCGGGTGAGCAGTACTTC. Its protein is CASSHQVAGGPGEQYF.